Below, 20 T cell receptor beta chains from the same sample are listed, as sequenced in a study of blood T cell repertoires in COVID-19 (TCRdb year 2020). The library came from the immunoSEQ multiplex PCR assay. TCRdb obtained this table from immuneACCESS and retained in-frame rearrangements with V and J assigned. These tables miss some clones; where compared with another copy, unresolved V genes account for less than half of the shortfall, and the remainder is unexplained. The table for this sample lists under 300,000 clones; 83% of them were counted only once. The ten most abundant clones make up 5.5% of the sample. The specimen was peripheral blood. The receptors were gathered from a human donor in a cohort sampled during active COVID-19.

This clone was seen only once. The CDR3 DNA is TGCAGTGCTAGTGACCTCGGGGGTCTACCGAACAATGAGCAGTTCTTC. Translated: CSASDLGGLPNNEQFF. The gene calls are TRBV20-1 and TRBJ2-1; a possible D gene is TRBD2 (6 bases). Germline CDR1 is DFQATT and CDR2 is SNEGSKA (reference sequence). The CDR3 extends over 16 amino acids. V lost 3 bases and J lost 5, with 20 bases in between.

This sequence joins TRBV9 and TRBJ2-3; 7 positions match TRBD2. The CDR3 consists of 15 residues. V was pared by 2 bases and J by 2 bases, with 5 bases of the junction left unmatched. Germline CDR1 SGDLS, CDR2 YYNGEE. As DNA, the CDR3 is TGTGCCAGCAGCGTCTCAGCGGGGTACACAGATACGCAGTATTTT. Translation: CASSVSAGYTDTQYF.

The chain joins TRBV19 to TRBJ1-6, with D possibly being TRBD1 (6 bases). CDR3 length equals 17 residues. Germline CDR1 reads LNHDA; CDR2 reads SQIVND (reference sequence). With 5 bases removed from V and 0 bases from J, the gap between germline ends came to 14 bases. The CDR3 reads CASSPIPDSSYNSPLHF. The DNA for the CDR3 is TGTGCCAGTAGTCCAATCCCGGACAGCTCCTATAATTCACCCCTCCACTTT.

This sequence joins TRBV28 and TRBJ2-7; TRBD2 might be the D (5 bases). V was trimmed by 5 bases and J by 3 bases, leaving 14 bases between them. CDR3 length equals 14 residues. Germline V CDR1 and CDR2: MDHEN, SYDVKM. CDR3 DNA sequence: TGTGCCAGCAGTCCCCCCGTTCGGGGCTACGAGCAGTACTTC. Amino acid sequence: CASSPPVRGYEQYF.

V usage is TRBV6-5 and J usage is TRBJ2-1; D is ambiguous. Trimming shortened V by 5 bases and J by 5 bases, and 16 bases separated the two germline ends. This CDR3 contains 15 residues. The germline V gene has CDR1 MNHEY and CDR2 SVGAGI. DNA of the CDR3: TGTGCCAGCAGTAGAACGCGATTTACCGACAATGAGCAGTTCTTC. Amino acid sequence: CASSRTRFTDNEQFF.

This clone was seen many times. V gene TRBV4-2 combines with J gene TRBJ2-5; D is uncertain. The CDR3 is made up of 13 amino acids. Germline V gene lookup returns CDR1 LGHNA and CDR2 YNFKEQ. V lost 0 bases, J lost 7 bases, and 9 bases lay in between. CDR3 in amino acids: CASSQDGSGTQYF. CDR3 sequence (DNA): TGTGCCAGCAGCCAAGATGGATCAGGGACCCAGTACTTC.

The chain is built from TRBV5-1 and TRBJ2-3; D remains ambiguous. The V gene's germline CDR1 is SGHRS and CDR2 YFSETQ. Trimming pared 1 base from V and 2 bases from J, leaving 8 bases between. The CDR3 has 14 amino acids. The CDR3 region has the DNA TGCGCCAGCAGCTTGACAGAATCCACAGATACGCAGTATTTT. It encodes CASSLTESTDTQYF.

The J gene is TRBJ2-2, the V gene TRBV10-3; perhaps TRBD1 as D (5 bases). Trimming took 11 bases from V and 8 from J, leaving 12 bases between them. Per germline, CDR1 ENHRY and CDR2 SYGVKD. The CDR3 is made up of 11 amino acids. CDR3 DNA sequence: TGTGCCGTCCAGGGTAATGGGGAGCTGTTTTTT. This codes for CAVQGNGELFF.

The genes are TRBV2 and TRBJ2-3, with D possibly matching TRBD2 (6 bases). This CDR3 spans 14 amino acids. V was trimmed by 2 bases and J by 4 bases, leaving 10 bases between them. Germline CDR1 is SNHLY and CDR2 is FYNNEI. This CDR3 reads CASSEQGGADTQYF. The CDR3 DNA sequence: TGTGCCAGCAGTGAACAGGGAGGCGCAGATACGCAGTATTTT.

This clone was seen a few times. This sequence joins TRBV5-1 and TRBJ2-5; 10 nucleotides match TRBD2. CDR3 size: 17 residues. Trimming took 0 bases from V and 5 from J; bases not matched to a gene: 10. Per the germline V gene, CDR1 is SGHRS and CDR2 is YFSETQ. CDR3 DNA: TGCGCCAGCAGCTTGGAGGCTAGCGGGAGACTTGGGGAGACCCAGTACTTC. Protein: CASSLEASGRLGETQYF.

The CDR3 coding sequence is TGTGCCAGCAGTGAAGAAGTTTCGGGGGGTCGGCAGCCCCAGCATTTT. Its protein is CASSEEVSGGRQPQHF. The V call is TRBV6-1, the J call TRBJ1-5, with D perhaps matching TRBD1 (5 bases). Germline lookup yields CDR1 MNHNS and CDR2 SASEGT. The CDR3 loop spans 16 amino acids. Deletions cut 1 base from V and 7 bases from J, with 17 bases between.

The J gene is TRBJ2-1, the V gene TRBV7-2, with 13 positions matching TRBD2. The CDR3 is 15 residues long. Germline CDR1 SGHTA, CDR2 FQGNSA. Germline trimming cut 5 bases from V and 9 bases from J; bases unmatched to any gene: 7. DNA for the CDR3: TGTGCCAGCAGCAAAGGACTAGCGGGAGATAGTGAGCAGTTCTTC. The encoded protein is CASSKGLAGDSEQFF.

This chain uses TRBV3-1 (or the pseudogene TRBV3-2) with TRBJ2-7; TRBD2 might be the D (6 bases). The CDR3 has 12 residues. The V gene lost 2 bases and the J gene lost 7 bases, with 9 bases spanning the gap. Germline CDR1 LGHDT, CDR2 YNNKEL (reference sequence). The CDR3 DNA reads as TGTGCCAGCAGCCAAATCCGGGGGGAGCAGTACTTC. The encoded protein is CASSQIRGEQYF.

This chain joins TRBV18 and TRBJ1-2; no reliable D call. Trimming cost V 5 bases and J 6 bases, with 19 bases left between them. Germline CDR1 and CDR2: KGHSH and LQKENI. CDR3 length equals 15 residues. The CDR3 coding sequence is TGTGCCAGCTCATCAACTAGGGAGCGGGGAGATGGCTACACCTTC. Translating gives CASSSTRERGDGYTF. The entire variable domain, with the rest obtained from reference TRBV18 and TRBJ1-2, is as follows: NAGVMQNPRHLVRRRGQEARLRCSPMKGHSHVYWYRQLPEEGLKFMVYLQKENIIDESGMPKERFSAEFPKEGPSILRIQQVVRGDSAAYFCASSSTRERGDGYTFGSGTRLTVV.

CDR3 nucleotides: TGTGCCAGCAGCTCCACACACGACAGCTACGAGCAGTACTTC. Translating it yields CASSSTHDSYEQYF. The chain is built from TRBV7-6 and TRBJ2-7; tentatively, D is TRBD1 (5 bases). From germline, CDR1 is SGHVS and CDR2 FNYEAQ. V gave up 4 bases and J gave up 3 bases, with 13 bases separating them. CDR3 length equals 14 residues.

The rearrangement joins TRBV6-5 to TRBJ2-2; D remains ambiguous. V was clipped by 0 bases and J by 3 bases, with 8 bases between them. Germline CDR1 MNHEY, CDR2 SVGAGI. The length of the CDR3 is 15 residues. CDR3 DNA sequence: TGTGCCAGCAGTTACTCAGACACGTACACCGGGGAGCTGTTTTTT. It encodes CASSYSDTYTGELFF.

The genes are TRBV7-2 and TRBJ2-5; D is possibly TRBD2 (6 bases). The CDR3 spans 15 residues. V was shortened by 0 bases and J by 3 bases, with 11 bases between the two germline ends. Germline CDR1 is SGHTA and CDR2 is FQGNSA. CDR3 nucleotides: TGTGCCAGCAGCTTAGCATGGGGGGTGGAAGAGACCCAGTACTTC. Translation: CASSLAWGVEETQYF. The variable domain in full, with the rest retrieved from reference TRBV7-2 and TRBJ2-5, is GAGVSQSPSNKVTEKGKDVELRCDPISGHTALYWYRQSLGQGLEFLIYFQGNSAPDKSGLPSDRFSAERTGGSVSTLTIQRTQQEDSAVYLCASSLAWGVEETQYFGPGTRLLVL.

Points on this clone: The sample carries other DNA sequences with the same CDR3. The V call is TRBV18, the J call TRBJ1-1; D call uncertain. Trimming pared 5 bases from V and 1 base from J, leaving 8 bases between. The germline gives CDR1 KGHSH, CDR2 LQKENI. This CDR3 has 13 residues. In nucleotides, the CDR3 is TGTGCCAGCTCATCCTCAGGGAACACTGAAGCTTTCTTT. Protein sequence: CASSSSGNTEAFF. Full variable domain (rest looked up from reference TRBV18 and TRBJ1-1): NAGVMQNPRHLVRRRGQEARLRCSPMKGHSHVYWYRQLPEEGLKFMVYLQKENIIDESGMPKERFSAEFPKEGPSILRIQQVVRGDSAAYFCASSSSGNTEAFFGQGTRLTVV.

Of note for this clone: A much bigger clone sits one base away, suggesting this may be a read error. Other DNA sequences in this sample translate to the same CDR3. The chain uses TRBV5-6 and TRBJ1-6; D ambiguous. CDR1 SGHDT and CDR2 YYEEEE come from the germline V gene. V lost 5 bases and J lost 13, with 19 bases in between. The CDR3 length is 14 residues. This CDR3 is CASSLAGREVPLHF. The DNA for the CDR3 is TGTGCCAGCAGTTTAGCCGGACGGGAAGTCCCCCTCCACTTT.

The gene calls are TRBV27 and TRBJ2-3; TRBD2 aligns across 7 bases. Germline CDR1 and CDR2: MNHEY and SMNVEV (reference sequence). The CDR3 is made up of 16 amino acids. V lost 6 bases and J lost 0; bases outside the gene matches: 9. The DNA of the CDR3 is TGTGCCAGCAGCCTGGGCGGGAGATTTAGCACAGATACGCAGTATTTT. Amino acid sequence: CASSLGGRFSTDTQYF.